The 26 T cell receptor beta chains presented below share a single source sample, sequenced in a study of CD8 T cells in Susac syndrome. Reverse transcription of roughly 0.45 to 1 ug RNA used random hexamers. TCRdb used MiXCR to reprocess the immunoSEQ multiplex PCR reads, holding one entry per CDR3 protein. The sample carries 69,000 or so distinct CDR3 sequences, about 94% recorded once. Sequenced sample: CD8+ T cells from PBMCs. The receptors were gathered from a human donor with multiple sclerosis.

This chain links TRBV23-1 with TRBJ1-5; TRBD1 aligns across 10 bases. TRBV23-1 qualifies as an ORF whose function is uncertain. This CDR3 is built from 16 residues. The trim removed 3 bases at V and 4 bases at J, leaving 6 bases unmatched. The DNA of the CDR3 is TGCGCCAGCAGTCAGGTCCCGGACAGGGGGAATCAGCCCCAGCATTTT. Amino acid sequence: CASSQVPDRGNQPQHF.

This chain connects TRBV23-1 to TRBJ2-7, with D unresolved. TRBV23-1 falls under the ORF class, with uncertain function. V was clipped by 2 bases and J by 0 bases, with 5 bases between them. The CDR3 is 13 amino acids. In nucleotides, the CDR3 is TGCGCCAGCAGTCAACGGTCCTCCTACGAGCAGTACTTC. Protein: CASSQRSSYEQYF.

This clonotype was seen a single time. The CDR3 reads CASSQVGGTLYGYTF. The CDR3 DNA reads TGTGCCAGCAGCCAAGTGGGGGGGACCTTGTATGGCTACACCTTC. The rearrangement uses TRBV3-1 and TRBJ1-2; D might be TRBD1 (5 bases). Germline CDR1 is LGHDT and CDR2 is YNNKEL (reference sequence). This CDR3 has 15 amino acids. Trimming stripped 1 base from V and 5 bases from J, with 14 bases between.

J is TRBJ1-5 and V is TRBV27, with D hard to call. Trimming cost V 4 bases and J 0 bases, with 4 bases left between them. This CDR3 region has 13 residues. The germline V gene encodes CDR1 MNHEY and CDR2 SMNVEV (reference sequence). CDR3 coding DNA: TGTGCCAGCAGTTCGGATAGCAATCAGCCCCAGCATTTT. This gives the protein CASSSDSNQPQHF.

This chain joins TRBV28 and TRBJ2-7, with 7 nucleotides matching TRBD2. Losses at the gene ends were 4 bases for V and 6 bases for J; bases not matched to a gene: 3. This CDR3 spans 12 amino acids. Germline V gene data show CDR1 as MDHEN and CDR2 as SYDVKM. The CDR3 here is CASSSGGGEQYF. Here the CDR3 DNA reads TGTGCCAGCAGTTCGGGGGGAGGCGAGCAGTACTTC. The variable domain in full, with the rest retrieved from reference TRBV28 and TRBJ2-7, is DVKVTQSSRYLVKRTGEKVFLECVQDMDHENMFWYRQDPGLGLRLIYFSYDVKMKEKGDIPEGYSVSREKKERFSLILESASTNQTSMYLCASSSGGGEQYFGPGTRLTVT.

This rearrangement joins TRBV9 to TRBJ2-1; D unresolved. V was clipped by 0 bases and J by 3 bases, with 4 bases between them. Germline V gives CDR1 SGDLS, CDR2 YYNGEE. This CDR3 contains 13 residues. For the CDR3, the DNA is TGTGCCAGCAGCGTAGGGGACTACAATGAGCAGTTCTTC. This codes for CASSVGDYNEQFF.

The chain recombines TRBV9 with TRBJ2-3, with TRBD1 identical over 9 bases. The CDR3 is 15 residues long. Trimming removed 0 bases from V and 3 bases from J; junction bases left unmatched: 2. Germline V gene lookup returns CDR1 SGDLS and CDR2 YYNGEE. The CDR3 sequence: CASSVEGQGTDTQYF. The CDR3 nucleotides read TGTGCCAGCAGCGTAGAGGGACAGGGAACAGATACGCAGTATTTT. Full variable domain (missing parts from reference TRBV9 and TRBJ2-3): DSGVTQTPKHLITATGQRVTLRCSPRSGDLSVYWYQQSLDQGLQFLIQYYNGEERAKGNILERFSAQQFPDLHSELNLSSLELGDSALYFCASSVEGQGTDTQYFGPGTRLTVL.

This clonotype was counted only a few times. The rearrangement uses TRBV20-1 and TRBJ2-7, with TRBD2 identical over 7 bases. This CDR3 region has 15 residues. V lost 8 bases and J lost 7; bases outside the gene matches: 20. Germline loops: CDR1 DFQATT, CDR2 SNEGSKA (reference sequence). The CDR3 DNA is TGCAGTACCCCGATCCGCGGGGAGGGCCCCGGGGAGCAGTACTTC. Protein product: CSTPIRGEGPGEQYF.

The V call is TRBV29-1, the J call TRBJ1-1; 7 bases fit TRBD1. V was pared by 3 bases and J by 4 bases, with 2 bases of the junction left unmatched. Germline lookup yields CDR1 SQVTM and CDR2 ANQGSEA. The CDR3 consists of 12 residues. The CDR3 region is CSVEAGGTEAFF. DNA of the CDR3: TGCAGCGTTGAGGCAGGGGGCACTGAAGCTTTCTTT.

Note on this clonotype: Its ends do not fully match the called genes, so a read error is possible. V usage is TRBV3-1 and J usage is TRBJ1-2, with no clear D. The CDR3 has 16 residues. From germline, CDR1 is LGHDT and CDR2 YNNKEL (reference sequence). The DNA for the CDR3 is TGTGCCAGCAGCCAAAGTTACGCCGGGATTAACGATGGCTACACCTTC. Its protein product is CASSQSYAGINDGYTF.

The V call is TRBV9, the J call TRBJ1-2; possible D gene TRBD1, 5 bases. This CDR3 is built from 17 residues. V lost 4 bases and J lost 2, with 21 bases in between. The germline V gene encodes CDR1 SGDLS and CDR2 YYNGEE. The CDR3 bases are TGTGCCAGCAGCCCCTCCCCCCAAACGACAGTCAACTATGGCTACACCTTC. Encoded protein: CASSPSPQTTVNYGYTF.

The chain recombines TRBV5-1 with TRBJ2-5; TRBD2 matches at 11 bases. The germline CDR1 and CDR2 sequences are SGHRS and YFSETQ. The CDR3 covers 16 residues. The V gene end was trimmed by 6 bases and the J gene end by 0 bases; junction bases not matched to a gene: 7. CDR3 region: CASTPSGGLYQETQYF. The CDR3 DNA reads as TGCGCCAGCACCCCTAGCGGGGGGTTGTACCAAGAGACCCAGTACTTC.

The genes are TRBV20-1 and TRBJ2-1, with a tentative D call TRBD2 (6 bases). The V end was cut by 6 bases, the J end by 5 bases, with 17 bases between. CDR1 is DFQATT and CDR2 is SNEGSKA in the germline V gene (reference sequence). There are 14 residues in the CDR3. CDR3 amino acids: CSAQAGTSNNEQFF. CDR3 in DNA: TGCAGTGCCCAGGCTGGGACTTCGAACAATGAGCAGTTCTTC.

The chain joins TRBV23-1 to TRBJ1-1, with a weak D call TRBD1 (6 bases). TRBV23-1 is marked as an open reading frame, function uncertain. The CDR3 has 16 residues. Trimming removed 0 bases at V and 2 bases at J, with 13 bases between. The CDR3 DNA reads as TGCGCCAGCAGTCAATCGTTGGATGGGGGCAACACTGAAGCTTTCTTT. Translation gives CASSQSLDGGNTEAFF.

The rearrangement joins TRBV4-1 to TRBJ2-7, with D possibly matching TRBD2 (5 bases). The CDR3 contains 15 residues. With 1 base removed from V and 6 bases from J, the gap between germline ends came to 16 bases. Looked up from germline, CDR1 is MGHRA and CDR2 is YSYEKL. The CDR3 loop reads CASSQGGVVGGEQYF. CDR3 in DNA: TGCGCCAGCAGCCAAGGCGGCGTTGTAGGAGGCGAGCAGTACTTC.

V gene TRBV12-3 or TRBV12-4 combines with J gene TRBJ1-1; D call uncertain. Trimming cost V 3 bases and J 6 bases, with 8 bases left between them. The CDR3 extends over 12 amino acids. CDR3 DNA: TGTGCCAGCAGTTTTGGCGGATCTGAAGCTTTCTTT. Amino acids: CASSFGGSEAFF.

The genes are TRBV30 and TRBJ2-5; 14 positions match TRBD2. Germline lookup yields CDR1 GTSNPN and CDR2 SVGIG (reference sequence). The V segment lost 4 bases and the J segment 5 bases; nucleotides outside the gene matches: 6. This CDR3 spans 15 amino acids. The CDR3 is CAWTWTSGGLETQYF. DNA of the CDR3: TGTGCCTGGACCTGGACTAGCGGGGGGTTGGAGACCCAGTACTTC.

The chain links TRBV19 to TRBJ2-2; 11 nucleotides match TRBD1. The V segment lost 7 bases and the J segment 9 bases; nucleotides outside the gene matches: 10. This CDR3 spans 15 amino acids. Germline loops: CDR1 LNHDA, CDR2 SQIVND (reference sequence). CDR3 DNA sequence: TGTGCCAGTATCTCGGACAGGGGGCTAAGAAGGGAGCTGTTTTTT. It translates to CASISDRGLRRELFF.

The chain joins TRBV27 to TRBJ2-1; 9 bases align to TRBD2. Trimming took 5 bases from V and 7 from J; bases not matched to a gene: 9. The CDR3 length is 15 residues. Germline values: CDR1 MNHEY, CDR2 SMNVEV (reference sequence). The CDR3, as DNA: TGTGCCAGCAGTGGCTTCGGACTAGCGTCGAATGAGCAGTTCTTC. Protein sequence: CASSGFGLASNEQFF.

The gene calls are TRBV7-2 and TRBJ2-7; 7 nucleotides align to TRBD2. Unmatched junction bases numbered 3, after V lost 1 base and J lost 3 bases. CDR1 and CDR2 (germline): SGHTA, FQGNSA. The CDR3 covers 14 residues. CDR3 in amino acids: CASSLEAGVYEQYF. In nucleotides, the CDR3 is TGTGCCAGCAGCTTAGAGGCGGGGGTCTACGAGCAGTACTTC.

V usage is TRBV2 and J usage is TRBJ2-1; 8 nucleotides agree with TRBD1. Germline values: CDR1 SNHLY, CDR2 FYNNEI. The CDR3 has 15 amino acids. J was trimmed by 0 bases and V by 6 bases; bases with no gene match: 4. The CDR3 loop reads CASRPTGGSYNEQFF. CDR3 in DNA: TGTGCCAGCAGACCAACAGGGGGCTCCTACAATGAGCAGTTCTTC.

The CDR3 coding sequence is TGTGCCAGCAGCCGAGGTTTGGGGCTAGCGGGACTTGAGGAGACCCAGTACTTC. Translated, it gives CASSRGLGLAGLEETQYF. The chain couples TRBV3-1 to TRBJ2-5, with TRBD2 matching 9 bases. Germline V gives CDR1 LGHDT, CDR2 YNNKEL (reference sequence). This CDR3 has 18 residues. V lost 4 bases and J lost 5; bases outside the gene matches: 17.

The chain employs TRBV7-2 and TRBJ2-1; D uncertain. Germline CDR1 SGHTA, CDR2 FQGNSA. Trimming cost V 2 bases and J 5 bases, with 10 bases left between them. This CDR3 comprises 14 residues. CDR3 in DNA: TGTGCCAGCAGCTTATGGACCTGGGACAATGAGCAGTTCTTC. This codes for CASSLWTWDNEQFF.

V usage is TRBV29-1 and J usage is TRBJ2-7; no definite D call. The CDR3 totals 10 residues. Trimming shortened V by 4 bases and J by 5 bases, and 6 bases separated the two germline ends. Per germline, CDR1 SQVTM and CDR2 ANQGSEA. Here the CDR3 DNA reads TGCAGCGTTGTCGGCAACGAGCAGTACTTC. Translation gives CSVVGNEQYF.

V gene TRBV7-6 combines with J gene TRBJ2-3; 9 nucleotides match TRBD2. The CDR3 extends over 16 amino acids. The V segment lost 1 base and the J segment 5 bases; nucleotides outside the gene matches: 7. Germline lookup yields CDR1 SGHVS and CDR2 FNYEAQ. CDR3 sequence reads: CASSLVGRGGEDTQYF. In DNA, the CDR3 is TGTGCCAGCAGCTTAGTCGGGCGGGGGGGCGAAGATACGCAGTATTTT.

This chain connects TRBV30 to TRBJ2-7; no definite D call. The V gene lost 1 base and the J gene lost 0 bases, with 7 bases spanning the gap. The CDR3 contains 13 residues. Per germline, CDR1 GTSNPN and CDR2 SVGIG (reference sequence). CDR3 bases: TGTGCCTGGAGTGAACAGCCCTCCTACGAGCAGTACTTC. This sequence encodes CAWSEQPSYEQYF.